These 26 T cell receptor beta chains originate from one sample sequenced in a study of Ad26.COV2.S vaccination and SARS-CoV-2 variants. This sample's treatment: over 15 received Ad26.COV2.S at low or high dose, single or two shots; about 5 received placebo; per-sample allocation not given. Sampling happened 63 days after the first vaccine or placebo injection. The repertoire was sequenced with immunoSEQ multiplex PCR; TCRdb's copy has only in-frame clones and lacks some. The repertoire holds about 480,000 clones, with around 88% as singletons. Sequences were derived from peripheral blood, sampled in a trial of Ad26.COV2.S vaccine versus placebo. The receptors shown here come from a person between 18 and 59 years old who received the Ad26.COV2.S COVID-19 vaccine or a placebo.

The sample holds one count of this clone. The J gene is TRBJ2-3, the V gene TRBV28; a possible D gene is TRBD1 (6 bases). The V gene lost 8 bases and the J gene lost 11 bases, with 14 bases spanning the gap. CDR3 size: 11 residues. Germline V gene data show CDR1 as MDHEN and CDR2 as SYDVKM. CDR3 DNA: TGTGCCAGCCGTGGGACGGGACAGCAGTATTTT. It specifies CASRGTGQQYF.

This clone has only a few counts. This rearrangement joins TRBV28 to TRBJ2-7; tentatively, D is TRBD2 (6 bases). CDR3 length: 15 residues. Trimming took off 7 bases at V and 9 bases at J, with 25 bases between the two ends. CDR1 is MDHEN, CDR2 SYDVKM, per germline. CDR3 in DNA: TGTGCCAGCAAGTCGGGGGTCACATCCCCCCCCGGGCAGTACTTC. Translation gives CASKSGVTSPPGQYF.

This chain links TRBV5-5 with TRBJ1-4; a weak D match, TRBD1 (6 bases). Germline V gene sequence: CDR1 SGHKS, CDR2 YYEKEE (reference sequence). V shed 4 bases and J shed 3 bases, with 19 bases lying between them. This CDR3 comprises 17 residues. The CDR3 nucleotides are TGTGCCAGCAGCCTGGGACAACCAAGTTGGGCTAATGAAAAACTGTTTTTT. It encodes CASSLGQPSWANEKLFF.

The rearrangement joins TRBV3-1 (or the pseudogene TRBV3-2) to TRBJ2-7; tentatively, D is TRBD2 (5 bases). Trimming stripped 1 base from V and 6 bases from J, with 16 bases between. The CDR3 loop spans 15 amino acids. CDR1 LGHDT and CDR2 YNNKEL come from the germline V gene (reference sequence). The CDR3 reads CASSQVGGLSLEQYF. CDR3 DNA: TGTGCCAGCAGCCAAGTGGGCGGACTCTCTCTCGAGCAGTACTTC.

The V gene is TRBV7-2, the J gene TRBJ1-6; perhaps TRBD1 as D (6 bases). The CDR3 loop spans 14 amino acids. Trimming left V 7 bases short and J 10 bases short, with 17 bases between. The germline V gene has CDR1 SGHTA and CDR2 FQGNSA. In DNA, the CDR3 is TGTGCCAGCACCCTCACAGGGTCAAGATCACCCCTCCACTTT. It specifies CASTLTGSRSPLHF.

The genes are TRBV19 and TRBJ1-2; 9 positions match TRBD1. V gave up 2 bases and J gave up 8 bases; unmatched junction bases: 9. CDR1 LNHDA and CDR2 SQIVND come from the germline V gene (reference sequence). This CDR3 contains 15 residues. CDR3 protein: CASSISRTGEGGYTF. The CDR3 DNA is TGTGCCAGTAGTATAAGCCGGACAGGGGAAGGGGGCTACACCTTC.

This chain links TRBV2 with TRBJ2-1, with D possibly being TRBD1 or TRBD2 (5 bases each). This CDR3 is 15 amino acids long. The ends were cut back, 8 bases at V and 10 bases at J, with 24 bases in the middle. Germline V gene lookup returns CDR1 SNHLY and CDR2 FYNNEI. Here the CDR3 DNA reads TGTGCCAGCGGACTGAAGGTCGGAGCCGGGACCGAGCAGTTCTTC. Translation gives CASGLKVGAGTEQFF.

The rearrangement joins TRBV29-1 to TRBJ1-1; D uncertain. Germline V gives CDR1 SQVTM, CDR2 ANQGSEA. V was trimmed by 4 bases and J by 6 bases, leaving 12 bases between them. The CDR3 loop spans 12 amino acids. The CDR3 region is CSVAPLGPEAFF. For the CDR3, the DNA is TGCAGCGTTGCTCCCCTAGGGCCTGAAGCTTTCTTT.

The V call is TRBV19, the J call TRBJ2-7; 10 bases fit TRBD2. CDR3 length equals 13 residues. CDR1 is LNHDA and CDR2 is SQIVND in the germline V gene (reference sequence). Trimming cost V 1 base and J 6 bases; bases outside gene matches: 0. CDR3 in DNA: TGTGCCAGTAGTATAGCTAGCGGGAGCGAGCAGTACTTC. Translating gives CASSIASGSEQYF.

The J gene is TRBJ1-5, the V gene TRBV7-9; no clear D gene. Looked up from germline, CDR1 is SEHNR and CDR2 is FQNEAQ (reference sequence). The CDR3 totals 15 residues. V was pared by 7 bases and J by 4 bases, with 17 bases between. CDR3 sequence (DNA): TGTGCCAGCACAAAAGAGGGCTCGGCGAATCAGCCCCAGCATTTT. Translating gives CASTKEGSANQPQHF.

The CDR3 bases are TGTGCCAGCAGTGAACCCGCAGACGAGCAGTACTTC. Amino acids: CASSEPADEQYF. The J gene is TRBJ2-7, the V gene TRBV6-1; D call uncertain. Germline V gives CDR1 MNHNS, CDR2 SASEGT. The CDR3 totals 12 residues. Trimming stripped 2 bases from V and 5 bases from J, with 7 bases between.

This clone has just a few counts. The J gene is TRBJ1-1, the V gene TRBV18, with D hard to call. Trimming took off 5 bases at V and 6 bases at J, with 4 bases between the two ends. The CDR3 loop spans 10 amino acids. Germline CDR1 and CDR2: KGHSH and LQKENI. The CDR3 sequence is CASSGPEAFF. CDR3 sequence (DNA): TGTGCCAGCTCAGGCCCTGAAGCTTTCTTT.

V is TRBV5-6 and J is TRBJ1-1; the D is unclear. V dropped 4 bases and J dropped 3 bases, with 16 bases sitting between them. Germline CDR1 is SGHDT and CDR2 is YYEEEE. This CDR3 is built from 15 residues. This chain's CDR3 is CASSQPTAGHTEAFF. CDR3 nucleotides: TGTGCCAGCAGCCAACCCACGGCAGGCCACACTGAAGCTTTCTTT.

The chain recombines TRBV10-3 with TRBJ2-3, with D hard to call. The CDR3 sequence is 13 residues long. The V gene lost 6 bases and the J gene lost 1 base, with 8 bases spanning the gap. The germline CDR1 and CDR2 sequences are ENHRY and SYGVKD. The CDR3 protein is CAIRTGGTDTQYF. CDR3 nucleotides: TGTGCCATCAGGACTGGGGGCACAGATACGCAGTATTTT.

The CDR3 region has the DNA TGTGCCAGCAGCTTCGGGCGGGAGGGAAGCTACGAGCAGTACTTC. Protein sequence: CASSFGREGSYEQYF. The chain links TRBV5-4 to TRBJ2-7; TRBD2 matches 9 bases. Trimming cost V 2 bases and J 3 bases; bases outside gene matches: 6. The CDR3 runs 15 residues. Germline lookup yields CDR1 SGHNT and CDR2 YYREEE (reference sequence).

The V and J genes are TRBV29-1 and TRBJ2-3; D remains ambiguous. Trimming removed 5 bases at V and 6 bases at J, with 9 bases between. Per germline, CDR1 SQVTM and CDR2 ANQGSEA. This CDR3 is 11 amino acids long. Here the CDR3 reads CSVQWDDTQYF. CDR3 nucleotide sequence: TGCAGCGTTCAGTGGGATGATACGCAGTATTTT.

The chain links TRBV5-1 to TRBJ2-5; 8 bases match TRBD2. With V trimmed by 4 bases and J by 2 bases, 7 bases remained unmatched. Germline-derived CDR1 and CDR2 are SGHRS and YFSETQ. CDR3 length: 15 amino acids. CDR3 nucleotides: TGCGCCAGCAGCAAAGGGACTAGGGGGCAAGAGACCCAGTACTTC. Translating gives CASSKGTRGQETQYF.

This clone has just a few counts. The CDR3 region is CASSLGVGSPLHF. The CDR3 nucleotides read TGTGCCAGCAGCTTGGGGGTGGGTTCACCCCTCCACTTT. This chain uses TRBV7-8 with TRBJ1-6; D perhaps matches TRBD1 (5 bases). The CDR3 has 13 residues. Trimming took off 3 bases at V and 9 bases at J, with 9 bases between the two ends. The germline V gene has CDR1 SGHVS and CDR2 FQNEAQ.

This clone showed up many times. CDR3 sequence: CASTQSAGGNQPQHF. The DNA for the CDR3 is TGTGCCAGCACCCAGTCAGCGGGGGGGAATCAGCCCCAGCATTTT. The V call is TRBV3-1 (or the pseudogene TRBV3-2), the J call TRBJ1-5; D possibly corresponds to TRBD1 (5 bases). From germline, CDR1 is LGHDT and CDR2 YNNKEL (reference sequence). V lost 7 bases, J lost 4 bases, and 17 bases lay in between. The CDR3 length is 15 residues.

The chain is built from TRBV27 and TRBJ2-1; 12 bases map to TRBD2. CDR1 is MNHEY, CDR2 SMNVEV, per germline (reference sequence). V was clipped by 10 bases and J by 7 bases; unmatched bases: 23. The CDR3 length is 19 residues. The CDR3 spells CATSDLTSGSLSFRNEQFF. In DNA form, the CDR3 reads TGTGCCACCAGCGATTTGACTAGCGGGAGCCTAAGTTTTCGGAATGAGCAGTTCTTC.

The V call is TRBV5-1, the J call TRBJ1-1; D gene uncertain. The CDR3 is 13 amino acids. The V and J ends lost 2 bases and 4 bases respectively, with 9 bases between them. The germline V gene encodes CDR1 SGHRS and CDR2 YFSETQ. DNA for the CDR3: TGCGCCAGCAGCTTTAGGGAATCCACTGAAGCTTTCTTT. Protein: CASSFRESTEAFF.

J is TRBJ1-4 and V is TRBV15; a possible D gene is TRBD1 (5 bases). CDR1 is LNHNV, CDR2 YYDKDF, per germline (reference sequence). CDR3 size: 16 residues. Trimming stripped 5 bases from V and 8 bases from J, with 21 bases between. For the CDR3, the DNA is TGTGCCACCAGCCCTGGGGGGGTCTCTGCTCCAGAAAAACTGTTTTTT. Protein product: CATSPGGVSAPEKLFF.

Here the CDR3 reads CASSLTPGVGSYTF. CDR3 bases: TGTGCCAGCAGCTTAACTCCAGGAGTTGGAAGCTACACCTTC. The rearrangement uses TRBV5-6 and TRBJ1-2; D not resolved. The germline V gene has CDR1 SGHDT and CDR2 YYEEEE. V shed 2 bases and J shed 9 bases, with 17 bases lying between them. CDR3 length: 14 amino acids.

The chain carries TRBV4-3 and TRBJ2-7; D call uncertain. In germline, CDR1 is LGHNA, CDR2 YSLEER. This CDR3 is built from 14 residues. Trimming pared 0 bases from V and 7 bases from J, leaving 13 bases between. This chain's CDR3 is CASSQDSLGVEQYF. DNA for the CDR3: TGCGCCAGCAGCCAAGATTCTTTAGGTGTTGAGCAGTACTTC.

This clone came up a few times. The CDR3 reads CASSGGSLGISSYNEQFF. In nucleotides, the CDR3 is TGCGCCAGCAGCGGCGGGAGTTTGGGTATTAGTTCCTACAATGAGCAGTTCTTC. The V and J genes are TRBV5-1 and TRBJ2-1, with 7 bases identical to TRBD2. The germline gives CDR1 SGHRS, CDR2 YFSETQ. This CDR3 is built from 18 residues. With V trimmed by 4 bases and J by 1 base, 14 bases remained unmatched.

V is TRBV2 and J is TRBJ1-5, with 9 nucleotides matching TRBD1. CDR3 length: 16 residues. J was trimmed by 7 bases and V by 7 bases; bases with no gene match: 14. CDR1 and CDR2 from the germline V gene are SNHLY and FYNNEI. The CDR3 nucleotides are TGTGCCAGCACCGACCGTGCACAGGGGGCTGGCCAGCCCCAGCATTTT. Its translation: CASTDRAQGAGQPQHF. The complete variable domain, with remaining parts taken from reference TRBV2 and TRBJ1-5, reads EPEVTQTPSHQVTQMGQEVILRCVPISNHLYFYWYRQILGQKVEFLVSFYNNEISEKSEIFDDQFSVERPDGSNFTLKIRSTKLEDSAMYFCASTDRAQGAGQPQHFGDGTRLSIL.